Each of the 28 T cell receptor beta chains below was sequenced from the same sample in a study of T cell responses to AZD1222 COVID-19 vaccine. Using immunoSEQ multiplex PCR, the repertoire was profiled, and TCRdb retains in-frame clones only, with some absent. Here the sample spans roughly 42,000 clones, 88% being singletons. The specimen was peripheral blood, collected 28 days after the second dose of the MenACWY control vaccine. The receptor source for this set is an adult who received the MenACWY meningococcal vaccine as a control.

J is TRBJ2-3 and V is TRBV24-1; 9 bases match TRBD2. The ends lost 1 base at V and 1 base at J; junction bases unmatched: 2. The germline CDR1 and CDR2 sequences are KGHDR and SFDVKD. CDR3 length equals 16 residues. CDR3 coding DNA: TGTGCCACCAGTGATTTCGGCGGGAGGGGCACAGATACGCAGTATTTT. This sequence encodes CATSDFGGRGTDTQYF.

The gene calls are TRBV5-1 and TRBJ2-2; D is ambiguous. The V gene lost 0 bases and the J gene lost 6 bases, with 12 bases spanning the gap. The CDR3 runs to 15 residues. CDR1 is SGHRS, CDR2 YFSETQ, per germline. As DNA, the CDR3 is TGCGCCAGCAGCTTGGGGGGTGTAGAAGCCGGGGAGCTGTTTTTT. It is translated as CASSLGGVEAGELFF.

This clone was seen only once. This sequence joins TRBV5-1 and TRBJ2-6; D unresolved. Germline CDR1 reads SGHRS; CDR2 reads YFSETQ. V was clipped by 0 bases and J by 1 base, with 5 bases between them. This CDR3 comprises 15 residues. This CDR3 is CASSLGRSGANVLTF. In DNA, the CDR3 is TGCGCCAGCAGCTTGGGCAGGTCTGGGGCCAACGTCCTGACTTTC.

The chain's CDR3 is CASSLEASEETQYF. The DNA of the CDR3 is TGCGCCAGCAGCTTGGAGGCTTCGGAAGAGACCCAGTACTTC. The chain joins TRBV5-1 to TRBJ2-5; D gene uncertain. V was pared by 0 bases and J by 3 bases, with 9 bases between. In germline, CDR1 is SGHRS, CDR2 YFSETQ. The CDR3 is 14 residues long.

The chain carries TRBV6-5 and TRBJ1-5, with D tentatively TRBD1 (5 bases). V was clipped by 7 bases and J by 4 bases, with 8 bases between them. In germline, CDR1 is MNHEY, CDR2 SVGAGI. This CDR3 has 12 amino acids. CDR3 loop: CASNPGNQPQHF. The CDR3 nucleotides are TGTGCCAGCAACCCAGGGAATCAGCCCCAGCATTTT.

This rearrangement joins TRBV2 to TRBJ1-4; 9 nucleotides align to TRBD1. The germline CDR1 and CDR2 sequences are SNHLY and FYNNEI. The CDR3 totals 14 residues. V shed 6 bases and J 7 bases; nucleotides not matched to a gene: 6. CDR3 region: CASRGTGRSEKLFF. The CDR3, as DNA: TGTGCCAGCAGGGGGACAGGGCGTAGTGAAAAACTGTTTTTT.

The V and J genes are TRBV2 and TRBJ1-5; D might be TRBD1 (5 bases). V lost 4 bases, J lost 5 bases, and 12 bases lay in between. Germline values: CDR1 SNHLY, CDR2 FYNNEI. CDR3 length equals 14 residues. For the CDR3, the DNA is TGTGCCAGCAGTGCCCCAGGGTCCTATCAGCCCCAGCATTTT. Translated: CASSAPGSYQPQHF.

This clone was seen more than once but under ten times. V is TRBV5-1 and J is TRBJ2-7; 10 bases agree with TRBD2. Germline loops: CDR1 SGHRS, CDR2 YFSETQ. The V and J ends lost 0 bases and 4 bases, in that order; junction bases with no gene match: 4. CDR3 length: 15 amino acids. The CDR3 is CASSLGLAGPYEQYF. In DNA, the CDR3 is TGCGCCAGCAGCTTGGGACTAGCGGGCCCTTACGAGCAGTACTTC.

V and J are TRBV20-1 and TRBJ2-7; 12 bases are a match to TRBD2. V dropped 3 bases and J dropped 3; count of bases not matched to a gene: 6. This CDR3 contains 15 residues. CDR1 and CDR2 (germline): DFQATT, SNEGSKA (reference sequence). The CDR3 sequence: CSASTSGRWGYEQYF. CDR3 coding DNA: TGCAGTGCTAGTACTAGCGGGAGGTGGGGCTACGAGCAGTACTTC.

This chain uses TRBV19 with TRBJ2-1, with TRBD2 identical over 12 bases. In germline, CDR1 is LNHDA, CDR2 SQIVND (reference sequence). The CDR3 runs 14 residues. V was pared by 3 bases and J by 10 bases, with 4 bases of the junction left unmatched. CDR3: CASSILAGGREQFF. CDR3 nucleotides: TGTGCCAGTAGTATCCTAGCGGGAGGGAGGGAGCAGTTCTTC.

The chain employs TRBV5-1 and TRBJ1-3, with D perhaps matching TRBD1 (5 bases). This CDR3 has 16 residues. Germline V CDR1 and CDR2: SGHRS, YFSETQ. V was shortened by 2 bases and J by 4 bases, with 16 bases between the two germline ends. The CDR3 sequence is CASSFNLQGSGNTIYF. The DNA for the CDR3 is TGCGCCAGCAGCTTCAATCTCCAGGGATCGGGAAACACCATATATTTT.

This clone was counted between two and nine times. The rearrangement uses TRBV5-6 and TRBJ2-7; D ambiguous. V was pared by 4 bases and J by 3 bases, with 5 bases between. This CDR3 is built from 11 residues. Germline CDR1 reads SGHDT; CDR2 reads YYEEEE. CDR3 sequence reads: CASSLGYEQYF. CDR3 DNA sequence: TGTGCCAGCAGCCTGGGCTACGAGCAGTACTTC.

The chain joins TRBV4-1 to TRBJ2-3, with D perhaps matching TRBD2 (5 bases). V lost 4 bases and J lost 0, with 14 bases in between. Germline CDR1 reads MGHRA; CDR2 reads YSYEKL. CDR3 length: 16 amino acids. CDR3 coding DNA: TGCGCCAGCAGCCCCCTTCGGGGATCTAGCACAGATACGCAGTATTTT. Translation gives CASSPLRGSSTDTQYF.

The chain has TRBV28 and TRBJ2-7; D possibly uses TRBD1 or TRBD2 (5 bases each). Germline CDR1 and CDR2: MDHEN and SYDVKM. Trimming left V 4 bases short and J 3 bases short, with 13 bases between. There are 14 residues in the CDR3. CDR3 protein: CASSSRVGVYEQYF. The DNA for the CDR3 is TGTGCCAGCAGTTCCAGGGTCGGGGTCTACGAGCAGTACTTC.

This chain links TRBV7-9 with TRBJ2-1; D possibly corresponds to TRBD1 (5 bases). CDR3 length: 15 amino acids. The V and J ends lost 7 bases and 0 bases respectively, with 13 bases between them. The germline V gene encodes CDR1 SEHNR and CDR2 FQNEAQ (reference sequence). The CDR3 is CASNLWQGSYNEQFF. The CDR3 DNA is TGTGCCAGCAACCTTTGGCAGGGCTCCTACAATGAGCAGTTCTTC.

The V call is TRBV28, the J call TRBJ2-7; 7 nucleotides match TRBD1. Trimming cost V 6 bases and J 1 base; bases outside gene matches: 3. The CDR3 length is 13 residues. Germline V CDR1 and CDR2: MDHEN, SYDVKM. CDR3 DNA: TGTGCCAGCAGCCGGGACAGATCCTACGAGCAGTACTTC. This codes for CASSRDRSYEQYF. The full variable domain, rest sourced from reference TRBV28 and TRBJ2-7, is DVKVTQSSRYLVKRTGEKVFLECVQDMDHENMFWYRQDPGLGLRLIYFSYDVKMKEKGDIPEGYSVSREKKERFSLILESASTNQTSMYLCASSRDRSYEQYFGPGTRLTVT.

V and J are TRBV6-5 and TRBJ1-2; 7 bases are shared with TRBD1. V trimming: 6 bases; J trimming: 2 bases; junction bases outside the gene matches: 3. From germline, CDR1 is MNHEY and CDR2 SVGAGI. The CDR3 covers 13 residues. CDR3 residues: CASSDRANYGYTF. Written as DNA, the CDR3 is TGTGCCAGCAGCGACAGGGCCAACTATGGCTACACCTTC.

The table lists this clone with a few counts. The chain couples TRBV7-3 to TRBJ1-1; 9 bases line up with TRBD1. Unmatched junction bases numbered 11, after V lost 6 bases and J lost 6 bases. CDR3 length equals 15 residues. Germline loops: CDR1 SGHTA, CDR2 FQGTGA. This CDR3 is CASRPTGGSLSEAFF. As DNA, the CDR3 is TGTGCCAGCAGACCCACAGGGGGCTCCCTTTCTGAAGCTTTCTTT.

The chain uses TRBV2 and TRBJ2-7, with 11 bases aligning to TRBD2. With 6 bases clipped from V and 2 bases from J, the junction kept 3 bases outside the gene matches. The germline V gene has CDR1 SNHLY and CDR2 FYNNEI. The CDR3 length is 14 residues. In DNA, the CDR3 is TGTGCCAGCAGAAATAGCGGGGGGGCCTACGAGCAGTACTTC. It codes for CASRNSGGAYEQYF. The full variable domain, its missing parts supplied by reference TRBV2 and TRBJ2-7, is EPEVTQTPSHQVTQMGQEVILRCVPISNHLYFYWYRQILGQKVEFLVSFYNNEISEKSEIFDDQFSVERPDGSNFTLKIRSTKLEDSAMYFCASRNSGGAYEQYFGPGTRLTVT.

V is TRBV9 and J is TRBJ2-4; 7 bases map to TRBD2. The junction had 8 bases not matched to a gene; V was cut back by 2 bases and J by 6 bases. The CDR3 totals 15 residues. Germline lookup yields CDR1 SGDLS and CDR2 YYNGEE. CDR3 in DNA: TGTGCCAGCAGCGTCAGCGGGACTGGGATAAACATTCAGTACTTC. Its protein is CASSVSGTGINIQYF.

The J gene is TRBJ2-7, the V gene TRBV30; 7 bases are a match to TRBD1. Trimming removed 1 base from V and 4 bases from J; junction bases left unmatched: 10. CDR1 and CDR2 from the germline V gene are GTSNPN and SVGIG (reference sequence). This CDR3 region has 15 residues. The CDR3 loop is CAWSGGGAGPYEQYF. CDR3 in DNA: TGTGCCTGGAGTGGAGGGGGCGCCGGGCCTTACGAGCAGTACTTC.

The rearrangement joins TRBV28 to TRBJ2-4; 7 bases fit TRBD2. J was trimmed by 3 bases and V by 2 bases; bases with no gene match: 4. The germline V gene has CDR1 MDHEN and CDR2 SYDVKM. The CDR3 has 15 residues. The CDR3 loop reads CASSLGGEVKNIQYF. The CDR3 region has the DNA TGTGCCAGCAGTTTAGGGGGGGAGGTCAAAAACATTCAGTACTTC.

The chain recombines TRBV6-5 with TRBJ2-3; the D gene is possibly TRBD1 (6 bases). The CDR3 is 15 residues long. The V gene's germline CDR1 is MNHEY and CDR2 SVGAGI. V was pared by 6 bases and J by 4 bases, with 17 bases between. The CDR3 region has the DNA TGTGCCAGCAGCGAGGTGAGGGGGACCGCAGATACGCAGTATTTT. It codes for CASSEVRGTADTQYF.

This chain links TRBV19 with TRBJ2-3, with D perhaps being TRBD1 or TRBD2 (5 bases each). Germline assignment: CDR1 LNHDA and CDR2 SQIVND (reference sequence). The length of the CDR3 is 14 residues. V was clipped by 5 bases and J by 2 bases, with 11 bases between them. DNA for the CDR3: TGTGCCAGTAGTGCCAGGGACCTCACAGATACGCAGTATTTT. Its translation is CASSARDLTDTQYF.

The chain has TRBV5-1 and TRBJ2-1, with 8 positions matching TRBD2. Germline assignment: CDR1 SGHRS and CDR2 YFSETQ. V lost 2 bases, J lost 4 bases, and 2 bases stayed unmatched. The CDR3 consists of 14 residues. The CDR3 region is CASSFEREYNEQFF. The CDR3 DNA is TGCGCCAGCAGCTTCGAGCGGGAGTACAATGAGCAGTTCTTC.

This chain uses TRBV15 with TRBJ2-5, with 7 bases fitting TRBD2. V was clipped by 5 bases and J by 4 bases; unmatched bases: 7. The germline V gene encodes CDR1 LNHNV and CDR2 YYDKDF (reference sequence). This CDR3 comprises 14 residues. This CDR3 reads CATSGGGPRETQYF. CDR3 in DNA: TGTGCCACCAGCGGGGGGGGTCCGAGAGAGACCCAGTACTTC. The whole variable domain, remainder taken from reference TRBV15 and TRBJ2-5, is DAMVIQNPRYQVTQFGKPVTLSCSQTLNHNVMYWYQQKSSQAPKLLFHYYDKDFNNEADTPDNFQSRRPNTSFCFLDIRSPGLGDTAMYLCATSGGGPRETQYFGPGTRLLVL.

The rearrangement uses TRBV21-1 and TRBJ2-1. TRBV21-1 is a recognized pseudogene. The CDR3 contains 18 residues. DNA for the CDR3: TGTGCCAGCAGCATTTCCCCGGCGGCAGACACCGCGTACAATGAGCAGTTCTTC. It codes for CASSISPAADTAYNEQFF.

The chain links TRBV30 to TRBJ1-1; D gene ambiguous. Germline assignment: CDR1 GTSNPN and CDR2 SVGIG (reference sequence). This CDR3 contains 13 residues. V lost 0 bases, J lost 0 bases, and 5 bases lay in between. CDR3 DNA: TGTGCCTGGAGTGTAACGGTGAACACTGAAGCTTTCTTT. It encodes CAWSVTVNTEAFF.